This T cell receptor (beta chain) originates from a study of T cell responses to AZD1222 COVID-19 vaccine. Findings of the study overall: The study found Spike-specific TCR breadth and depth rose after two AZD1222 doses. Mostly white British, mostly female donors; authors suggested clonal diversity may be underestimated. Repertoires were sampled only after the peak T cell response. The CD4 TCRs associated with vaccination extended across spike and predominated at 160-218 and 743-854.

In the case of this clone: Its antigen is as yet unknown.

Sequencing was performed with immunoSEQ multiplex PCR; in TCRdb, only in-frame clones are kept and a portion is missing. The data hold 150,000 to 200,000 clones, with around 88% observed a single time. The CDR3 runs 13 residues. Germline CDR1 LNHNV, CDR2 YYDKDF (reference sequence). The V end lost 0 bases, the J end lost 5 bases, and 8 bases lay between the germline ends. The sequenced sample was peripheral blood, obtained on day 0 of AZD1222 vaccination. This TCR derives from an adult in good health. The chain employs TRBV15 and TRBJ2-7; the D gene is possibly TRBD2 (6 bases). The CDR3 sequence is CATSRDGGNEQYF. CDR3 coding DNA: TGTGCCACCAGCAGAGATGGGGGGAACGAGCAGTACTTC.